Listed below are T cell receptor beta chains from one sample, sequenced in a study of T cells in Graves' hyperthyroidism and ophthalmopathy. TCRdb re-called the multiplex PCR reads through MiXCR, storing one row per CDR3 protein. The top ten hold around 3.5% of the sample, which has approximately 620,000 distinct CDR3 sequences, approximately 16% seen once. The material sequenced was blood. Receptors were obtained from a woman aged 40 to 50 with Graves' ophthalmopathy. CDR3s include the opening cysteine and the closing phenylalanine or tryptophan. A D gene is named only where the DNA matches it firmly. Not every row has a clone size; where given, it reads once, few, many or a size class.

V,J,size,D,CDR3,DNA
TRBV28,TRBJ2-1,few,NA,CASRPRGERSGEQFF,TGTGCCAGCAGGCCCCGGGGTGAGCGGAGCGGCGAGCAGTTCTTC
TRBV7-2,TRBJ2-2,few,TRBD2,CASSSRLAGVAGELFF,TGTGCCAGCAGCTCCCGACTAGCGGGTGTCGCCGGGGAGCTGTTTTTT
TRBV6-1,TRBJ2-1,NA,TRBD2,CASRSTSGMMNEQFF,TGTGCCAGCAGATCGACTAGCGGGATGATGAATGAGCAGTTCTTC
TRBV19,TRBJ2-5,once,NA,CASSRSGSETQYF,TGTGCCAGTAGTAGGTCGGGATCGGAGACCCAGTACTTC
TRBV7-3,TRBJ2-1,NA,NA,CASSLLGTLNNEQFF,TGTGCCAGCAGCTTATTGGGAACTTTAAACAATGAGCAGTTCTTC
TRBV20-1,TRBJ2-5,many,TRBD2,CSAWGGKETQYF,TGCAGTGCCTGGGGAGGGAAAGAGACCCAGTACTTC
TRBV2,TRBJ2-5,many,TRBD2,CASVGAWVAGGKQETQYF,TGTGCCAGCGTGGGAGCCTGGGTAGCGGGGGGCAAACAAGAGACCCAGTACTTC
TRBV2,TRBJ1-2,many,NA,CASSGGVYGYTF,TGTGCCAGCAGTGGAGGGGTATATGGCTACACCTTC
TRBV2,TRBJ1-2,NA,TRBD1,CASYQQGNYGYTF,TGTGCCAGCTACCAACAGGGGAACTATGGCTACACCTTC
TRBV2,TRBJ1-2,many,NA,CASSEAGRPEGYTF,TGTGCCAGCAGTGAGGCGGGACGGCCCGAGGGCTACACCTTC
TRBV20-1,TRBJ2-7,many,NA,CSARDFVGYEQYF,TGCAGTGCTAGAGATTTCGTGGGGTACGAGCAGTACTTC
TRBV3-1,TRBJ1-1,NA,NA,CASSQTDRRYTEAFF,TGTGCCAGCAGCCAAACCGACAGACGGTACACTGAAGCTTTCTTT
TRBV5-1,TRBJ2-3,many,TRBD1,CASSLQGAEGTQYF,TGCGCCAGCAGCTTACAGGGGGCAGAAGGTACGCAGTATTTT
TRBV7-2,TRBJ1-5,NA,NA,CTSSLRVFNQPQHF,TGTACCAGCAGCTTACGGGTCTTCAATCAGCCCCAGCATTTT
TRBV2,TRBJ1-2,many,NA,CASSDGPYGYTF,TGTGCCAGCAGCGACGGGCCCTATGGCTACACCTTC
TRBV18,TRBJ2-5,many,TRBD2,CASSPVRLARETQYF,TGTGCCAGCTCACCAGTCCGACTAGCTCGGGAGACCCAGTACTTC
TRBV18,TRBJ2-2,NA,NA,CASSPTGFAASTDTGELFF,TGTGCCAGCTCACCTACAGGTTTCGCAGCTAGCACAGACACCGGGGAGCTGTTTTTT
TRBV3-1,TRBJ1-3,many,NA,CASSQVFGAGNTIYF,NA
TRBV9,TRBJ2-1,NA,TRBD2,CASSVGGGGGDEQFF,TGTGCCAGCAGCGTAGGTGGCGGGGGAGGGGATGAGCAGTTCTTC
TRBV3-1,TRBJ2-3,few,TRBD2,CASSHLRAGRGRTDTQYF,TGTGCCAGCAGCCACCTCAGGGCTGGGAGGGGACGCACAGATACGCAGTATTTT
TRBV2,TRBJ2-1,NA,TRBD2,CASRTSGAYNEQFF,TGTGCCAGCAGGACTAGCGGGGCGTACAATGAGCAGTTCTTC
TRBV9,TRBJ1-1,once,NA,CASSPHGGPSLNTEAFF,TGTGCCAGCAGCCCGCATGGGGGCCCAAGTTTGAACACTGAAGCTTTCTTT
TRBV14,TRBJ1-2,NA,NA,CASSQGPYGGYTF,TGTGCCAGCAGCCAAGGGCCCTATGGTGGCTACACCTTC
TRBV18,TRBJ2-3,few,TRBD2,CASSPGATSGGDTQYF,TGTGCCAGCTCACCGGGAGCGACTAGCGGGGGAGATACGCAGTATTTT
TRBV5-1,TRBJ1-6,many,NA,CASSYTAGTPNSPLHF,TGCGCCAGCAGCTACACCGCCGGGACACCTAATTCACCCCTCCACTTT
TRBV11-2,TRBJ2-7,many,NA,CASSPPLGEQYF,TGTGCCAGCAGCCCTCCTCTTGGGGAGCAGTACTTC
TRBV5-1,TRBJ2-5,many,NA,CASSQLDSQETQYF,TGCGCCAGCAGCCAACTGGACAGCCAAGAGACCCAGTACTTC
TRBV18,TRBJ1-1,NA,TRBD1,CASLPRTGNTEAFF,TGTGCCAGCTTACCGCGGACAGGGAACACTGAAGCTTTCTTT
TRBV29-1,TRBJ1-1,NA,TRBD1,CSVEKVQGGSEAFF,TGCAGCGTTGAAAAGGTACAGGGGGGATCTGAAGCTTTCTTT
TRBV20-1,TRBJ2-1,NA,TRBD1,CSAPPGPGQGGRGEQFF,TGCAGTGCCCCACCCGGGCCGGGACAGGGGGGTAGGGGTGAGCAGTTCTTC
TRBV28,TRBJ2-4,many,TRBD1,CASSAGTGRDQNIQYF,TGTGCCAGCAGCGCCGGGACAGGGAGGGACCAAAACATTCAGTACTTC
TRBV5-1,TRBJ2-3,NA,TRBD2,CASSVGLAGGLSTDTQYF,TGCGCCAGCAGCGTGGGACTAGCGGGGGGCCTTAGCACAGATACGCAGTATTTT
TRBV28,TRBJ1-2,many,TRBD1,CASSHADRGAHYGYTF,TGTGCCAGCTCTCACGCAGACAGGGGTGCCCACTATGGCTACACCTTC
TRBV3-1,TRBJ2-3,many,TRBD1,CASSHSGTGVGDTQYF,TGTGCCAGCAGCCATTCCGGGACAGGGGTGGGAGATACGCAGTATTTT
TRBV18,TRBJ1-3,many,TRBD1,CASSRDSASGNTIYF,TGTGCCAGCTCGCGGGACAGCGCCTCTGGAAACACCATATATTTT
TRBV7-8,TRBJ2-1,many,NA,CASSLDPYNEQFF,TGTGCCAGCAGCTTAGACCCTTACAATGAGCAGTTCTTC
TRBV11-2,TRBJ2-3,many,TRBD1,CASRSGTGADTQYF,TGTGCCAGCAGATCCGGGACAGGGGCAGATACGCAGTATTTT
TRBV20-1,TRBJ2-5,many,TRBD2,CSARPAGGQETQYF,TGCAGTGCTAGACCAGCGGGAGGACAAGAGACCCAGTACTTC
TRBV20-1,TRBJ2-1,many,TRBD2,CSARTSEAYNEQFF,TGCAGTGCCAGAACTAGCGAGGCCTACAATGAGCAGTTCTTC
TRBV28,TRBJ2-3,many,NA,CASYSDISRVDTQYF,TGTGCCAGCTACAGCGACATATCCAGAGTAGATACGCAGTATTTT
TRBV30,TRBJ2-1,NA,TRBD2,CAWSVQRLAGGGSYNEQFF,TGTGCCTGGAGTGTACAGAGACTAGCGGGGGGGGGCTCCTACAATGAGCAGTTCTTC
TRBV11-2,TRBJ2-1,many,TRBD2,CASRSGLAGSSYNEQFF,TGTGCCAGCAGGTCGGGACTAGCGGGGAGCTCCTACAATGAGCAGTTCTTC
TRBV7-9,TRBJ1-1,few,NA,CASSATGHFMNTEAFF,TGTGCCAGCAGCGCCACGGGACACTTCATGAACACTGAAGCTTTCTTT
TRBV9,TRBJ2-3,NA,TRBD1,CASSVRGQGTDTQYF,TGTGCCAGCAGCGTAAGGGGACAGGGCACAGATACGCAGTATTTT
TRBV10-3,TRBJ1-1,once,TRBD1,CAISGTGGTEAFF,TGTGCCATCAGTGGGACAGGGGGGACTGAAGCTTTCTTT
TRBV12-3/TRBV12-4,TRBJ2-6,many,NA,CASSLADSASGANVLTF,TGTGCCAGCAGTTTAGCGGACAGCGCCTCTGGGGCCAACGTCCTGACTTTC
TRBV2,TRBJ2-1,few,TRBD2,CASSPPGVAGPNEQFF,TGTGCCAGCTCCCCTCCCGGGGTAGCGGGGCCGAATGAGCAGTTCTTC
TRBV11-2,TRBJ1-6,many,NA,CASSLWNSPLHF,TGTGCCAGCAGCTTATGGAATTCACCCCTCCACTTT
TRBV7-2,TRBJ2-5,few,TRBD2,CASSASGLDLETQYF,TGTGCCAGCAGCGCCAGTGGACTAGATTTGGAGACCCAGTACTTC
TRBV2,TRBJ2-3,many,TRBD2,CASRSLETSGTTDTQYF,TGTGCCAGCAGGAGCCTCGAAACTAGCGGTACCACAGATACGCAGTATTTT
TRBV2,TRBJ2-7,few,NA,CASSGQGLSEQYF,TGTGCCAGCAGTGGGCAGGGTTTGAGCGAGCAGTACTTC
TRBV30,TRBJ2-7,many,TRBD2,CAWRRGRLNYEQYF,TGTGCCTGGAGACGCGGGAGGCTAAACTACGAGCAGTACTTC
TRBV6-2/TRBV6-3,TRBJ2-3,many,NA,CASSYPLTDTQYF,TGTGCCAGCAGTTACCCCCTCACAGATACGCAGTATTTT
TRBV6-5,TRBJ1-5,many,TRBD1,CASLKGADQPQHF,TGTGCCAGCTTAAAGGGGGCTGATCAGCCCCAGCATTTT
TRBV7-9,TRBJ2-1,NA,NA,CASSSKERSYNEQFF,TGTGCCAGCAGCTCGAAGGAGCGCTCCTACAATGAGCAGTTCTTC
TRBV11-2,TRBJ1-2,many,TRBD1,CASSPWGTGNGYTF,TGTGCCAGCAGCCCCTGGGGGACAGGGAATGGCTACACCTTC
TRBV5-5,TRBJ2-7,many,NA,CASSIAGTQNEQYF,TGTGCCAGCAGCATCGCGGGGACACAGAACGAGCAGTACTTC
TRBV24-1,TRBJ2-2,NA,TRBD1,CATEAGQGALELFF,TGTGCCACCGAAGCGGGACAGGGGGCTCTGGAGCTGTTTTTT
TRBV18,TRBJ2-2,NA,NA,CASSLGTGRDTGELFF,TGTGCCAGCTCACTTGGAACCGGTCGGGACACCGGGGAGCTGTTTTTT
TRBV19,TRBJ2-7,few,NA,CASSIQGDYEQYF,TGTGCCAGTAGTATTCAGGGTGACTACGAGCAGTACTTC